These 8 T cell receptor beta chains were sequenced from one sample in a study of early T cells in non-severe SARS-CoV-2 infection. TCRdb ran MiXCR on the 5' RACE reads and lists one entry per CDR3 protein. The table has 60,000 or so distinct CDR3 sequences, approximately 10% seen once; the top ten hold under 4.5%. The specimen comprised whole blood, sampled at baseline. Receptors were obtained from an adult who was a healthcare worker with PCR-confirmed SARS-CoV-2 infection or an uninfected control (not recorded which).

This rearrangement joins TRBV6-6 to TRBJ2-5, with 9 bases aligning to TRBD2. From germline, CDR1 is MNHNY and CDR2 SVGAGI (reference sequence). The CDR3 contains 15 residues. The V and J ends lost 2 bases and 4 bases, in that order; junction bases with no gene match: 5. Here the CDR3 reads CASSYGGGAGETQYF. DNA for the CDR3: TGTGCCAGCAGTTACGGCGGGGGGGCTGGAGAGACCCAGTACTTC.

This clonotype was detected only a few times. V gene TRBV6-2 or TRBV6-3 combines with J gene TRBJ2-6; 9 bases map to TRBD1. CDR3 length: 17 residues. Losses at the gene ends were 7 bases for V and 1 base for J; bases not matched to a gene: 8. Looked up from germline, CDR1 is MNHEY and CDR2 is SVGEGT. This chain's CDR3 is CASMDRGLRSGANVLTF. The CDR3 bases are TGTGCCAGCATGGACAGGGGACTACGGTCTGGGGCCAACGTCCTGACTTTC.

The sample holds many counts of this clonotype. V usage is TRBV12-3 or TRBV12-4 and J usage is TRBJ1-2; D gene ambiguous. V was trimmed by 6 bases and J by 4 bases, leaving 12 bases between them. CDR3 length: 13 residues. CDR3 sequence: CASSSHLGYGYTF. The CDR3 DNA reads TGTGCCAGCAGCTCCCACCTGGGCTATGGCTACACCTTC.

In its sample, this clonotype was seen a few times. V gene TRBV7-8 combines with J gene TRBJ2-3, with D tentatively TRBD2 (5 bases). This CDR3 has 15 residues. CDR1 and CDR2 from the germline V gene are SGHVS and FQNEAQ. The ends were cut back, 5 bases at V and 1 base at J, with 13 bases in the middle. Written as DNA, the CDR3 is TGTGCCAGCAGCCCGAACGGACTTGGCACAGATACGCAGTATTTT. This codes for CASSPNGLGTDTQYF.

This clonotype was seen a handful of times. This chain uses TRBV5-1 with TRBJ2-5, with 9 bases aligning to TRBD2. This CDR3 spans 16 amino acids. Germline V CDR1 and CDR2: SGHRS, YFSETQ. After removal of 0 bases from V and 5 bases from J, the junction contained 8 bases not matched to a gene. Here the CDR3 reads CASSLVAGGPAETQYF. In DNA, the CDR3 is TGCGCCAGCAGCTTGGTGGCGGGAGGGCCGGCGGAGACCCAGTACTTC. Full variable domain (outside the CDR3, taken from reference TRBV5-1 and TRBJ2-5): KAGVTQTPRYLIKTRGQQVTLSCSPISGHRSVSWYQQTPGQGLQFLFEYFSETQRNKGNFPGRFSGRQFSNSRSEMNVSTLELGDSALYLCASSLVAGGPAETQYFGPGTRLLVL.

This clonotype has ten or more counts. The chain is built from TRBV20-1 and TRBJ2-5; D is unclear. V lost 5 bases, J lost 1 base, and 8 bases lay in between. CDR3 size: 12 residues. CDR1 is DFQATT, CDR2 SNEGSKA, per germline (reference sequence). CDR3 DNA: TGCAGTGCTGGCCCCTCCCAAGAGACCCAGTACTTC. Translating it yields CSAGPSQETQYF.

This chain links TRBV12-3 or TRBV12-4 with TRBJ2-1, with D possibly matching TRBD2 (5 bases). Deletions cut 1 base from V and 5 bases from J, with 9 bases between. The CDR3 consists of 14 residues. The CDR3 nucleotides are TGTGCCAGCAGTTTAGGGATACTAGACAATGAGCAGTTCTTC. Translated, it gives CASSLGILDNEQFF.

This clonotype showed up just a few times. The CDR3 coding sequence is TGTGCCAGCAGAGGGGACAGGGTTAATCAGCCCCAGCATTTT. Its translation: CASRGDRVNQPQHF. The chain uses TRBV2 and TRBJ1-5, with 9 bases aligning to TRBD1. Germline V gene data show CDR1 as SNHLY and CDR2 as FYNNEI. This CDR3 has 14 amino acids. The V segment lost 6 bases and the J segment 4 bases; nucleotides outside the gene matches: 4.